Listed here are 25 T cell receptor beta chains from one sample, sequenced in a study of post-analysis software for immune sequencing data. The study, taken as a whole, reports: The five TRBV segments detected at higher frequency in patients than in controls included TRBV5-6, TRBV5-1 and TRBV20-1.

These receptors are not linked to any known antigen. TCR beta cDNA libraries included unique molecular identifiers. TCRdb recomputed calls from the PCR reads with MiXCR, one row per CDR3 protein. Among roughly 650,000 distinct CDR3 sequences listed, around 64% were seen once. What was sequenced was blood. The receptor source for this set is a girl aged 2 to 10 with multiple sclerosis.

This chain connects TRBV6-1 to TRBJ2-5; D call uncertain. The assigned J gene may be wrong: the sequence end matches TRBJ2-7 better. Germline V gene lookup returns CDR1 MNHNS and CDR2 SASEGT. The CDR3 is 12 amino acids. CDR3 region: CASIRSHHEQYF. The CDR3 DNA is TGTGCCAGCATACGGTCCCATCACGAGCAGTACTTC.

This clonotype was observed a single time. The J gene is TRBJ2-1, the V gene TRBV3-1, with D perhaps TRBD1 (6 bases). The germline V gene has CDR1 LGHDT and CDR2 YNNKEL (reference sequence). The V end lost 5 bases, the J end lost 0 bases, and 14 bases lay between the germline ends. CDR3 length: 16 amino acids. The CDR3: CASSTHRASSYNEQFF. As DNA, the CDR3 is TGTGCCAGCAGCACCCACAGGGCGAGCTCCTACAATGAGCAGTTCTTC.

The V call is TRBV7-8, the J call TRBJ2-3; 13 positions match TRBD2. CDR3 length equals 15 residues. V gave up 6 bases and J gave up 10 bases; unmatched junction bases: 10. Germline CDR1 is SGHVS and CDR2 is FQNEAQ. CDR3 sequence: CASSSGLAGESAQYF. Here the CDR3 DNA reads TGTGCCAGCAGTTCCGGACTAGCGGGGGAAAGTGCGCAGTATTTT.

The gene calls are TRBV7-2 and TRBJ2-3, with 7 bases matching TRBD1. Germline values: CDR1 SGHTA, CDR2 FQGNSA. The CDR3 is 15 amino acids. V gave up 4 bases and J gave up 0 bases; unmatched junction bases: 4. Here the CDR3 reads CASSSQTGSTDTQYF. The CDR3 nucleotides are TGTGCCAGCAGCTCCCAGACAGGGAGCACAGATACGCAGTATTTT.

The rearrangement links TRBV2 to TRBJ2-4, with 12 bases that match TRBD2. The DNA matches TRBJ2-7 better at its end, which makes the J call doubtful. Germline CDR1 reads SNHLY; CDR2 reads FYNNEI. The CDR3 has 17 amino acids. Here the CDR3 DNA reads TGTGCCAGCAGTAGACGACTAGCGGGAGAGAAGGGCTACGAGCAGTACTTC. Amino acid sequence: CASSRRLAGEKGYEQYF.

V and J are TRBV2 and TRBJ2-3, with a tentative D call TRBD2 (6 bases). From germline, CDR1 is SNHLY and CDR2 FYNNEI. The CDR3 has 15 residues. V was cut by 6 bases and J by 0 bases, with 13 bases left in between. The CDR3 coding sequence is TGTGCCAGCAGCGGGACTTCTACTAGCACAGATACGCAGTATTTT. Translated, it gives CASSGTSTSTDTQYF.

The V and J genes are TRBV6-4 and TRBJ2-3, with D unresolved. Germline CDR1 and CDR2: MRHNA and SNTAGT. This CDR3 is 14 amino acids long. Trimming pared 0 bases from V and 2 bases from J, leaving 6 bases between. The DNA of the CDR3 is TGTGCCAGCAGTGACTCCCAGGACACAGATACGCAGTATTTT. It specifies CASSDSQDTDTQYF.

This clonotype was counted between two and nine times. The J gene is TRBJ2-5, the V gene TRBV29-1, with 11 bases lining up with TRBD2. V gave up 6 bases and J gave up 5 bases; unmatched junction bases: 11. CDR1 and CDR2 from the germline V gene are SQVTM and ANQGSEA. There are 15 residues in the CDR3. CDR3 nucleotides: TGCAGCGTGGACCTACTAGCGGGAGTGGGGGAGACCCAGTACTTC. Translating it yields CSVDLLAGVGETQYF.

A few counts support this clonotype. The chain combines TRBV29-1 with TRBJ1-2, with TRBD1 matching over 9 bases. The CDR3 extends over 13 amino acids. Germline values: CDR1 SQVTM, CDR2 ANQGSEA. J was trimmed by 5 bases and V by 0 bases; bases with no gene match: 1. CDR3 nucleotides: TGCAGCGTTGAAGAAGGGACAGGGTATGGCTACACCTTC. It specifies CSVEEGTGYGYTF.

The V and J genes are TRBV4-1 and TRBJ2-7; TRBD2 aligns across 12 bases. The V segment lost 3 bases and the J segment 5 bases; nucleotides outside the gene matches: 8. Per germline, CDR1 MGHRA and CDR2 YSYEKL. The CDR3 extends over 16 amino acids. The CDR3 loop reads CASSQLAGGPGNEQYF. CDR3 coding DNA: TGCGCCAGCAGCCAGCTAGCGGGAGGGCCTGGGAACGAGCAGTACTTC.

The sample holds a few counts of this clonotype. This chain connects TRBV4-3 to TRBJ2-4; the match to TRBD1 covers 9 bases. The CDR3 is made up of 14 amino acids. After removal of 8 bases from V and 7 bases from J, the junction contained 9 bases not matched to a gene. Germline lookup yields CDR1 LGHNA and CDR2 YSLEER. CDR3 coding DNA: TGCGCCAGCTCAGCGTTCGACAGGGGGAACATTCAGTACTTC. Amino acids: CASSAFDRGNIQYF.

This chain uses TRBV27 with TRBJ1-2, with a tentative D call TRBD1 (5 bases). CDR1 is MNHEY, CDR2 SMNVEV, per germline (reference sequence). This CDR3 is built from 14 residues. Trimming cost V 5 bases and J 0 bases, with 10 bases left between them. This chain's CDR3 is CASSLRASNYGYTF. The CDR3 nucleotides read TGTGCCAGCAGTCTCAGGGCCTCTAACTATGGCTACACCTTC.

The chain links TRBV7-2 to TRBJ2-5; a weak D match, TRBD2 (6 bases). This CDR3 region has 14 residues. Trimming shortened V by 1 base and J by 7 bases, and 13 bases separated the two germline ends. CDR1 and CDR2 from the germline V gene are SGHTA and FQGNSA. CDR3 nucleotide sequence: TGTGCCAGCAGCTTAGGGCGGGACGGAGGGACCCAGTACTTC. Translating gives CASSLGRDGGTQYF.

Only one count was recorded for this clonotype. The chain joins TRBV11-2 to TRBJ2-1, with 9 bases matching TRBD2. Per the germline V gene, CDR1 is SGHAT and CDR2 is FQNNGV. There are 16 residues in the CDR3. The ends lost 2 bases at V and 6 bases at J; junction bases unmatched: 8. CDR3 nucleotide sequence: TGTGCCAGCAGCTTAAACCTCCTACTAGCGGGCAATGAGCAGTTCTTC. This codes for CASSLNLLLAGNEQFF. The entire variable domain, with the rest obtained from reference TRBV11-2 and TRBJ2-1, is as follows: EAGVAQSPRYKIIEKRQSVAFWCNPISGHATLYWYQQILGQGPKLLIQFQNNGVVDDSQLPKDRFSAERLKGVDSTLKIQPAKLEDSAVYLCASSLNLLLAGNEQFFGPGTRLTVL.

In its sample, this clonotype was seen a few times. The V and J genes are TRBV18 and TRBJ2-1, with TRBD1 matching over 7 bases. CDR3 length: 16 residues. V gave up 0 bases and J gave up 5 bases; unmatched junction bases: 7. The germline V gene has CDR1 KGHSH and CDR2 LQKENI. CDR3 bases: TGTGCCAGCTCACCACCGACAGGGAATGATGACAATGAGCAGTTCTTC. Protein sequence: CASSPPTGNDDNEQFF.

The chain combines TRBV6-5 with TRBJ2-7, with 8 bases aligning to TRBD1. The J call may be wrong; the DNA end is better matched by TRBJ2-5. The CDR3 is 16 amino acids. Germline V CDR1 and CDR2: MNHEY, SVGAGI. For the CDR3, the DNA is TGTGCCAGCAGTTACTCCCGAGGACAGGGCGGAGAGACCCAGTACTTC. Protein sequence: CASSYSRGQGGETQYF.

In its sample, this clonotype was seen a few times. A read error may account for a junction end that differs from germline. The chain is built from TRBV5-6 and TRBJ2-7; D gene uncertain. Per germline, CDR1 SGHDT and CDR2 YYEEEE. The CDR3 loop spans 15 amino acids. The CDR3 here is CASSFRAPNSYGQYF. The CDR3 region has the DNA TGTGCCAGCAGCTTCCGGGCCCCCAACTCCTACGGGCAGTACTTC.

The chain couples TRBV10-3 to TRBJ2-5; D is possibly TRBD1 (5 bases). The CDR3 is 14 amino acids. Germline V gene data show CDR1 as ENHRY and CDR2 as SYGVKD. Trimming left V 10 bases short and J 1 base short, with 16 bases between. In DNA, the CDR3 is TGTGCCACCTTAGGTTCAGGGTCCCAAGAGACCCAGTACTTC. Translation: CATLGSGSQETQYF.

This sequence joins TRBV11-2 and TRBJ2-7, with D hard to call. CDR1 is SGHAT and CDR2 is FQNNGV in the germline V gene. Trimming removed 4 bases at V and 6 bases at J, with 16 bases between. CDR3 length equals 14 residues. Here the CDR3 reads CASSSTDRLSEQYF. CDR3 bases: TGTGCCAGCAGCTCCACGGACCGCCTCAGCGAGCAGTACTTC.

The chain links TRBV5-1 to TRBJ2-3; D is unclear. The CDR3 totals 12 residues. The V gene's germline CDR1 is SGHRS and CDR2 YFSETQ. Trimming removed 10 bases at V and 2 bases at J, with 11 bases between. The CDR3, as DNA: TGCGCCTCGGTAGGACCCACAGATACGCAGTATTTT. This codes for CASVGPTDTQYF.

Only a few counts were recorded for this clonotype. The V and J genes are TRBV12-3 or TRBV12-4 and TRBJ2-3, with TRBD2 as a possible D gene (6 bases). The V and J ends lost 5 bases and 1 base respectively, with 10 bases between them. CDR3 length: 14 amino acids. The DNA for the CDR3 is TGTGCCAGCAGTACGCGCGGGGGCACAGATACGCAGTATTTT. Its protein is CASSTRGGTDTQYF.

This clonotype was seen only once. J is TRBJ2-7 and V is TRBV18; 8 positions match TRBD1. This CDR3 has 18 amino acids. The germline CDR1 and CDR2 sequences are KGHSH and LQKENI. Trimming at V came to 4 bases and at J to 1 base, leaving 15 bases not matched to a gene. CDR3 in DNA: TGTGCCAGCTCACTAATACCGGGACAGGCCCTAGTATCCTACGAGCAGTACTTC. Its protein product is CASSLIPGQALVSYEQYF.

This clonotype turned up a few times. This chain connects TRBV14 to TRBJ2-5; maybe TRBD1 (6 bases). V was trimmed by 0 bases and J by 4 bases, leaving 12 bases between them. The CDR3 runs to 15 residues. Germline assignment: CDR1 SGHDN and CDR2 FVKESK. CDR3 nucleotides: TGTGCCAGCAGCCAAGATCTGGCAGGGGTAGAGACCCAGTACTTC. Protein: CASSQDLAGVETQYF.

The chain couples TRBV12-3 or TRBV12-4 to TRBJ2-7; D not certain. V was pared by 2 bases and J by 3 bases, with 8 bases between. The CDR3 consists of 13 residues. The CDR3 nucleotides read TGTGCCAGCAGTTTACCCGCTCGCTACGAGCAGTACTTC. Its translation is CASSLPARYEQYF.

The chain joins TRBV7-9 to TRBJ2-2; 10 bases fit TRBD2. The CDR3 is 18 amino acids. V lost 1 base and J lost 1; bases outside the gene matches: 6. Looked up from germline, CDR1 is SEHNR and CDR2 is FQNEAQ (reference sequence). DNA for the CDR3: TGTGCCAGCAGCTTAGATCTAACTAGCGGGAAGAACACCGGGGAGCTGTTTTTT. Its translation: CASSLDLTSGKNTGELFF.